Below, 25 T cell receptor beta chains from the same sample are listed, as sequenced in a study of T cells in Graves' hyperthyroidism and ophthalmopathy. Using RNA transcripts as the source, TCR beta CDR3 regions were amplified. HTBI primers drove first-round RT-PCR of the TCR CDR3. TCRdb fed the multiplex PCR reads into MiXCR, producing one record per CDR3 protein. The sample lists about 610,000 distinct CDR3 sequences; roughly 14% were seen once. Sequenced sample: blood. These receptors were obtained from a woman in her forties with Graves' ophthalmopathy.

This clonotype was detected many times. The chain carries TRBV5-1 and TRBJ2-7, with D uncertain. The germline gives CDR1 SGHRS, CDR2 YFSETQ. The CDR3 is 13 amino acids. Trimming left V 0 bases short and J 8 bases short, with 12 bases between. CDR3 residues: CASSLAVPVQQYF. For the CDR3, the DNA is TGCGCCAGCAGCTTGGCAGTACCCGTCCAGCAGTACTTC. Based on the CDR3 plus reference TRBV5-1 and TRBJ2-7, the full variable domain is KAGVTQTPRYLIKTRGQQVTLSCSPISGHRSVSWYQQTPGQGLQFLFEYFSETQRNKGNFPGRFSGRQFSNSRSEMNVSTLELGDSALYLCASSLAVPVQQYFGPGTRLTVT.

There are a few counts of this clonotype. In nucleotides, the CDR3 is TGTGCCAGCAGCTTATCCTGGAAAGAGACCCAGTACTTC. This gives the protein CASSLSWKETQYF. The genes are TRBV7-2 and TRBJ2-5; D unresolved. Germline V gene sequence: CDR1 SGHTA, CDR2 FQGNSA. CDR3 length: 13 amino acids. The V gene lost 2 bases and the J gene lost 3 bases, with 7 bases spanning the gap.

This clonotype was observed at least ten times. The rearrangement uses TRBV12-3 or TRBV12-4 and TRBJ2-7, with 8 bases identical to TRBD1. V lost 7 bases to trimming and J lost 6 bases; unmatched junction nucleotides: 14. CDR3 length: 15 residues. The CDR3 DNA sequence: TGTGCCAGCACGTCTGAGGGGACAGGCCCCCTCGAGCAGTACTTC. It specifies CASTSEGTGPLEQYF.

This clonotype was found many times. This rearrangement joins TRBV6-1 to TRBJ2-7; TRBD1 matches at 7 bases. The trim removed 8 bases at V and 4 bases at J, leaving 8 bases unmatched. Germline V gives CDR1 MNHNS, CDR2 SASEGT. This CDR3 contains 13 residues. CDR3 nucleotides: TGTGCCAGCGCCCGACAGGGAGCGTACGAGCAGTACTTC. Translation gives CASARQGAYEQYF.

Many counts were recorded for this clonotype. The J gene is TRBJ2-7, the V gene TRBV6-2 or TRBV6-3, with 7 bases that match TRBD2. Looked up from germline, CDR1 is MNHEY and CDR2 is SVGEGT. With 2 bases clipped from V and 3 bases from J, the junction kept 7 bases outside the gene matches. The CDR3 is 15 amino acids. CDR3: CASSYPGLDHYEQYF. The DNA of the CDR3 is TGTGCCAGCAGTTACCCAGGACTAGACCACTACGAGCAGTACTTC.

This clonotype was recorded many times. This chain connects TRBV5-1 to TRBJ2-7; TRBD2 aligns across 9 bases. V trimming: 6 bases; J trimming: 5 bases; junction bases outside the gene matches: 15. The CDR3 length is 16 residues. Germline CDR1 SGHRS, CDR2 YFSETQ. The CDR3 nucleotides read TGCGCCAGCACCTGGGTGACGGCGGGAGGGTACGACGAGCAGTACTTC. Translated, it gives CASTWVTAGGYDEQYF.

This clonotype was detected only a few times. V usage is TRBV4-3 and J usage is TRBJ2-7; TRBD2 is a possible D gene (6 bases). V lost 0 bases and J lost 7, with 10 bases in between. In germline, CDR1 is LGHNA, CDR2 YSLEER. The CDR3 has 13 amino acids. The CDR3 DNA is TGCGCCAGCAGCCAAGATAGGGAGGTAGAGCAGTACTTC. Its translation is CASSQDREVEQYF.

This clonotype was detected many times. V gene TRBV7-9 combines with J gene TRBJ1-5; the match to TRBD1 covers 7 bases. The junction had 12 bases not matched to a gene; V was cut back by 5 bases and J by 11 bases. The V gene's germline CDR1 is SEHNR and CDR2 FQNEAQ (reference sequence). CDR3 length equals 14 residues. The CDR3 region is CASSLDRDLRAQHF. The CDR3 coding sequence is TGTGCCAGCAGCCTTGACAGGGACCTCCGGGCCCAGCATTTT.

This clonotype was seen a handful of times. The chain has TRBV5-1 and TRBJ2-5, with D unclear. The V gene's germline CDR1 is SGHRS and CDR2 YFSETQ. The CDR3 contains 12 residues. V lost 5 bases to trimming and J lost 5 bases, with 10 bases between them. The CDR3 DNA is TGCGCCAGCAGTCCAGACACGGAGACCCAGTACTTC. The encoded protein is CASSPDTETQYF.

This clonotype was recorded many times. The chain carries TRBV11-2 and TRBJ1-2; no firm D call. The CDR3 consists of 14 residues. The V gene lost 0 bases and the J gene lost 3 bases, with 8 bases spanning the gap. Germline CDR1 SGHAT, CDR2 FQNNGV. The CDR3 bases are TGTGCCAGCAGCTTAGATCTAGTCCACTATGGCTACACCTTC. This translates into CASSLDLVHYGYTF.

This clonotype was counted ten times or more. The chain carries TRBV20-1 and TRBJ1-1, with D possibly matching TRBD1 (5 bases). CDR3 length equals 13 residues. The V end was cut by 6 bases, the J end by 0 bases, with 11 bases between. From germline, CDR1 is DFQATT and CDR2 SNEGSKA (reference sequence). CDR3 nucleotides: TGCAGTGCGCTTAAGACAGTGAACACTGAAGCTTTCTTT. Encoded protein: CSALKTVNTEAFF.

This clonotype was seen ten or more times. The chain joins TRBV2 to TRBJ2-5; D unresolved. The V end lost 1 base, the J end lost 5 bases, and 8 bases lay between the germline ends. CDR1 is SNHLY, CDR2 FYNNEI, per germline. CDR3 length: 13 residues. The CDR3 DNA follows: TGTGCCAGCAGTGAAGTAGGGCTCGAGACCCAGTACTTC. Translating it yields CASSEVGLETQYF.

The chain has TRBV6-5 and TRBJ2-7, with D tentatively TRBD2 (6 bases). Germline CDR1 reads MNHEY; CDR2 reads SVGAGI. V dropped 0 bases and J dropped 2 bases, with 11 bases sitting between them. CDR3 length: 15 residues. The chain's CDR3 is CASSYSGGVTYEQYF. In DNA, the CDR3 is TGTGCCAGCAGTTACTCGGGCGGGGTGACCTACGAGCAGTACTTC.

This clonotype was counted a few times. The gene calls are TRBV19 and TRBJ1-5; 9 positions agree with TRBD1. The CDR3 spans 16 residues. With V trimmed by 3 bases and J by 3 bases, 6 bases remained unmatched. The germline gives CDR1 LNHDA, CDR2 SQIVND (reference sequence). The chain's CDR3 is CASSIRDRGDNQPQHF. The DNA for the CDR3 is TGTGCCAGTAGTATCCGAGACAGGGGGGACAATCAGCCCCAGCATTTT.

This clonotype came up many times. The chain couples TRBV7-2 to TRBJ1-2; 7 nucleotides line up with TRBD1. V was pared by 4 bases and J by 5 bases, with 7 bases of the junction left unmatched. CDR1 SGHTA and CDR2 FQGNSA come from the germline V gene. The CDR3 length is 14 residues. CDR3 protein: CASSWDRRGYGYTF. The DNA of the CDR3 is TGTGCCAGCAGCTGGGACAGAAGGGGGTATGGCTACACCTTC.

V usage is TRBV6-1 and J usage is TRBJ1-2; D is undetermined. Germline V lookup: CDR1 MNHNS, CDR2 SASEGT. Trimming removed 0 bases from V and 8 bases from J, with 7 bases in between. This CDR3 is built from 12 residues. CDR3 protein: CASSEALRGYTF. CDR3 nucleotides: TGTGCCAGCAGTGAAGCGCTTCGGGGCTACACCTTC.

The table lists this clonotype with many counts. DNA of the CDR3: TGTGCCAGCAGTTTACAGGGTGGAAACATTCAGTACTTC. Amino acids: CASSLQGGNIQYF. The chain has TRBV27 and TRBJ2-4; the D gene is possibly TRBD1 (5 bases). There are 13 residues in the CDR3. CDR1 is MNHEY, CDR2 SMNVEV, per germline (reference sequence). The ends were cut back, 2 bases at V and 6 bases at J, with 8 bases in the middle.

This chain links TRBV4-1 with TRBJ2-7; 12 positions match TRBD1. Germline lookup yields CDR1 MGHRA and CDR2 YSYEKL. V trimming: 4 bases; J trimming: 3 bases; junction bases outside the gene matches: 7. The CDR3 spans 16 residues. The CDR3: CASSPEGQGAIYEQYF. The CDR3 coding sequence is TGCGCCAGCAGCCCCGAGGGACAGGGGGCGATCTACGAGCAGTACTTC.

This clonotype was found many times. This chain uses TRBV6-4 with TRBJ2-5; 11 bases align to TRBD2. J was trimmed by 1 base and V by 3 bases; bases with no gene match: 4. CDR3 length: 16 residues. CDR1 and CDR2 (germline): MRHNA, SNTAGT. The CDR3 DNA reads as TGTGCCAGCAGTGAGGGGACTAGCGGCGGCCAAGAGACCCAGTACTTC. Translating it yields CASSEGTSGGQETQYF.

This clonotype was recorded at least ten times. The rearrangement links TRBV24-1 to TRBJ2-3; D may be TRBD2 (5 bases). Looked up from germline, CDR1 is KGHDR and CDR2 is SFDVKD. Trimming shortened V by 7 bases and J by 5 bases, and 9 bases separated the two germline ends. This CDR3 contains 12 residues. The CDR3 DNA reads as TGTGCCACCAGCGGGAATGTAGATACGCAGTATTTT. Its protein product is CATSGNVDTQYF.

This clonotype came up a few times. The gene calls are TRBV9 and TRBJ2-7; 10 bases match TRBD2. Per germline, CDR1 SGDLS and CDR2 YYNGEE. The CDR3 is 14 residues long. V lost 1 base, J lost 5 bases, and 3 bases stayed unmatched. The CDR3 nucleotides are TGTGCCAGCAGCGTATCTAGCGGGAGCAACGAGCAGTACTTC. It is translated as CASSVSSGSNEQYF.

This clonotype was seen ten or more times. The chain employs TRBV4-3 and TRBJ1-1; D remains unclear. Between the trimmed V and J ends, which lost 0 bases and 6 bases, there was a span of 8 bases. CDR1 and CDR2 (germline): LGHNA, YSLEER. This CDR3 has 13 residues. CDR3 sequence: CASSQESRSEAFF. The CDR3 DNA reads as TGCGCCAGCAGCCAAGAGAGCCGGTCTGAAGCTTTCTTT.

This clonotype was recorded many times. The chain couples TRBV6-2 or TRBV6-3 to TRBJ2-2, with 10 bases that match TRBD1. Germline V gene data show CDR1 as MNHEY and CDR2 as SVGEGT. This CDR3 contains 13 residues. The junction had 2 bases not matched to a gene; V was cut back by 8 bases and J by 5 bases. The CDR3: CASDRGRTGELFF. The CDR3 DNA is TGTGCCAGCGACAGGGGGCGGACCGGGGAGCTGTTTTTT.

Written as DNA, the CDR3 is TGTGCCAGTGGGGGAGGGCCTGTGGTGGGCAAAAACATTCAGTACTTC. Its translation is CASGGGPVVGKNIQYF. The chain carries TRBV19 and TRBJ2-4, with 7 bases identical to TRBD2. The junction had 13 bases not matched to a gene; V was cut back by 8 bases and J by 3 bases. In germline, CDR1 is LNHDA, CDR2 SQIVND (reference sequence). The CDR3 consists of 16 residues.

This clonotype was detected many times. This rearrangement joins TRBV28 to TRBJ2-7; weak D call: TRBD2 (6 bases). The CDR3 extends over 10 amino acids. From germline, CDR1 is MDHEN and CDR2 SYDVKM. Trimming shortened V by 6 bases and J by 7 bases, and 7 bases separated the two germline ends. CDR3 nucleotides: TGTGCCAGCAGGCGGGGTGAGCAGTACTTC. Translation: CASRRGEQYF.